This entry features one T cell receptor beta chain sequence. The data belong to a study of T cell changes during pregnancy in multiple sclerosis. Data came from immunoSEQ multiplex PCR; TCRdb stores just in-frame clones and leaves some out. This table holds approximately 89,000 clones, nearly 95% found once. Per the germline V gene, CDR1 is SNHLY and CDR2 is FYNNEI. J lost 6 bases, V lost 5 bases, and 15 bases had no gene match. The CDR3 has 18 amino acids. This material consisted of peripheral blood, taken after pregnancy. The chain couples TRBV2 to TRBJ1-5, with 11 bases matching TRBD1. This clonotype was obtained from a female donor in good health, enrolled as a control in a pregnancy study. The chain's CDR3 is CASSSGTGGIWGGQPQHF. The CDR3, as DNA: TGTGCCAGCAGTTCCGGGACAGGGGGTATTTGGGGAGGTCAGCCCCAGCATTTT. The full variable domain, its missing parts supplied by reference TRBV2 and TRBJ1-5, is EPEVTQTPSHQVTQMGQEVILRCVPISNHLYFYWYRQILGQKVEFLVSFYNNEISEKSEIFDDQFSVERPDGSNFTLKIRSTKLEDSAMYFCASSSGTGGIWGGQPQHFGDGTRLSIL.